This T cell receptor (beta chain) was observed in a study of regulatory T cells in long-lasting Graves disease. Findings and limits, study-wide: The TCR repertoire of persistent Graves' patients was less diverse than that of newly diagnosed ones. The study found persistent patients shared more public clonotypes (approximately 2,700) than new patients (roughly 880).

The time point here: newly diagnosed GD, antithyroid drugs for less than 3 months. Making the TCR library involved RNA that had been extracted from PBMCs. Peripheral blood, roughly 9.2 milliliters per patient, was collected in EDTA tubes. To make TCR beta libraries, researchers used iRepertoire HTBI primers and Arm-PCR of CDR3 regions. TCRdb processed the multiplex PCR reads anew with MiXCR; each CDR3 protein has one entry. This sample has about 620,000 distinct CDR3 sequences; about 15% occur once, and the top ten carry 15% to 20%. This clonotype was recorded at least ten times. Its antigen is still unknown. Separately, the same data were catalogued under a study of T cells in Graves' hyperthyroidism and ophthalmopathy. That source adds: The HTBI primer set served for first-round RT-PCR of the TCR CDR3.

The sample in question was peripheral blood mononuclear cells (PBMCs), obtained at new diagnosis, from a patient treated with antithyroid drugs. This TCR derives from a woman between 25 and 40 years old with Graves disease.

The CDR3 coding sequence is TGTGCCAGCAGCCCCGGGGCTAATTCACCCCTCCACTTT. It encodes CASSPGANSPLHF. The chain employs TRBV28 and TRBJ1-6, with D perhaps TRBD1 (5 bases). V gave up 6 bases and J gave up 6 bases, with 9 bases separating them. CDR1 and CDR2 (germline): MDHEN, SYDVKM. This CDR3 region has 13 residues.